These 28 T cell receptor beta chains originate from one sample sequenced in a study of T cell repertoires in cytomegalovirus infection. These receptors lack a known antigen. A single record per CDR3 protein comes from TCRdb applying MiXCR to the reads. The top ten clones hold around 13% of a sample with approximately 730,000 distinct CDR3 sequences, about 28% of them seen once. The source material was cultured CD8+ T cells from PBMCs, sampled from culture after CMV antigen stimulation. The receptors derive from a human donor in good health (CMV status not recorded). Some clones in this sample may be carry-over from other donors' samples.

The CDR3 is CASSYPDPALPPYEQYV. The CDR3 nucleotides read TGTGCCAGCAGTTACCCGGACCCCGCCCTCCCCCCCTACGAGCAGTACGTC. The chain links TRBV6-8 to TRBJ2-7, with no clear D. The CDR3 spans 17 residues. Germline V lookup: CDR1 MNHGY, CDR2 SAAAGT. Trimming left V 2 bases short and J 2 bases short, with 19 bases between.

This chain connects TRBV27 to TRBJ2-3, with 9 bases lining up with TRBD2. This CDR3 spans 16 amino acids. Germline CDR1 and CDR2: MNHEY and SMNVEV (reference sequence). V gave up 5 bases and J gave up 4 bases; unmatched junction bases: 10. CDR3: CASSPLTAGGADTQYF. For the CDR3, the DNA is TGTGCCAGCAGTCCCCTCACCGCGGGGGGGGCAGATACGCAGTATTTT.

There are a few counts of this clonotype. The J gene is TRBJ1-3, the V gene TRBV7-2; TRBD1 matches at 9 bases. Germline lookup yields CDR1 SGHTA and CDR2 FQGNSA. J was trimmed by 7 bases and V by 5 bases; bases with no gene match: 9. CDR3 length: 15 amino acids. In DNA, the CDR3 is TGTGCCAGCAGCCCATCCGGGACAGGGAGGAACACCATATATTTT. Its protein is CASSPSGTGRNTIYF.

This clonotype was found many times. The chain joins TRBV7-6 to TRBJ2-7; D is unresolved. This CDR3 comprises 13 residues. The germline V and J ends were trimmed by 6 bases and 5 bases, with 14 bases remaining between them. Germline CDR1 is SGHVS and CDR2 is FNYEAQ. DNA of the CDR3: TGTGCCAGCAGTTTGGCCTCAACAAACGAGCAGTACTTC. Amino acids: CASSLASTNEQYF.

The genes are TRBV29-1 and TRBJ2-1; no clear D. V lost 6 bases, J lost 0 bases, and 9 bases lay in between. The CDR3 is made up of 13 amino acids. In germline, CDR1 is SQVTM, CDR2 ANQGSEA. The CDR3 nucleotides read TGCAGCGTCCCCGCGTTCTCCTACAATGAGCAGTTCTTC. This codes for CSVPAFSYNEQFF.

This clonotype was seen at least ten times. The chain is built from TRBV7-6 and TRBJ1-5, with D maybe TRBD1 (6 bases). Looked up from germline, CDR1 is SGHVS and CDR2 is FNYEAQ. This CDR3 has 16 residues. Trimming removed 1 base at V and 5 bases at J, with 15 bases between. The CDR3 here is CASSLGARGWDQPQHF. The CDR3 DNA reads as TGTGCCAGCAGCTTAGGGGCCAGGGGATGGGATCAGCCCCAGCATTTT.

In its sample, this clonotype was seen a few times. The CDR3 is CATSRGQVSTDTQYF. CDR3 DNA: TGTGCCACCAGCAGAGGACAGGTGAGCACAGATACGCAGTATTTT. The V and J genes are TRBV15 and TRBJ2-3, with a tentative D call TRBD1 (6 bases). The V gene's germline CDR1 is LNHNV and CDR2 YYDKDF (reference sequence). The CDR3 spans 15 residues. The germline V and J ends were trimmed by 1 base and 0 bases, with 8 bases remaining between them.

The chain combines TRBV7-4 with TRBJ2-1; 7 positions match TRBD2. Germline assignment: CDR1 SGHVT and CDR2 SQSDAQ. The CDR3 spans 12 residues. J gave up 15 bases and V 3 bases, and 8 bases lay outside the gene matches. The CDR3 coding sequence is TGTGCCAGCAGCTTCGAAGCGGGGTCGAGGTTCTTC. Translated: CASSFEAGSRFF. Full variable domain (outside the CDR3, taken from reference TRBV7-4 and TRBJ2-1): GAGVSQSPRYKVAKRGRDVALRCDSISGHVTLYWYRQTLGQGSEVLTYSQSDAQRDKSGRPSGRFSAERPERSVSTLKIQRTEQGDSAVYLCASSFEAGSRFFGPGTRLTVL.

This clonotype has only a few counts. The chain is built from TRBV12-3 or TRBV12-4 and TRBJ1-1; no clear D. V lost 6 bases, J lost 1 base, and 12 bases lay in between. CDR3 length: 14 amino acids. This CDR3 reads CASRAPDPNTEAFF. CDR3 DNA sequence: TGTGCCAGCAGGGCCCCGGACCCGAACACTGAAGCTTTCTTT.

V and J are TRBV9 and TRBJ2-1, with D perhaps TRBD1 (7 bases). This CDR3 is built from 15 residues. CDR1 SGDLS and CDR2 YYNGEE come from the germline V gene. V was clipped by 4 bases and J by 5 bases, with 16 bases between them. The CDR3 spells CASSLKRGTDNEQFF. The CDR3 region has the DNA TGTGCCAGCAGCTTGAAACGGGGGACAGACAATGAGCAGTTCTTC.

This clonotype was found a few times. The V gene is TRBV6-1, the J gene TRBJ1-4; no clear D gene. Between the trimmed V and J ends, which lost 0 bases and 8 bases, there was a span of 10 bases. Germline-derived CDR1 and CDR2 are MNHNS and SASEGT. The CDR3 is made up of 14 amino acids. CDR3 DNA sequence: TGTGCCAGCAGTGAAGCGGGTGGGAGGGAAAAACTGTTTTTT. Protein sequence: CASSEAGGREKLFF.

This chain uses TRBV6-5 with TRBJ2-3, with 12 bases that match TRBD2. CDR1 is MNHEY and CDR2 is SVGAGI in the germline V gene. The CDR3 runs to 19 residues. V lost 0 bases and J lost 5; bases outside the gene matches: 12. The DNA for the CDR3 is TGTGCCAGCAGTTACTCGAGGTTGCTAGCGGGGGGGCCAGGAGATACGCAGTATTTT. Its translation is CASSYSRLLAGGPGDTQYF.

The rearrangement links TRBV6-1 to TRBJ1-1, with TRBD1 matching 7 bases. The CDR3 is made up of 14 amino acids. V was pared by 4 bases and J by 4 bases, with 6 bases of the junction left unmatched. Germline V gene lookup returns CDR1 MNHNS and CDR2 SASEGT. CDR3 loop: CASSAAGQFTEAFF. The CDR3 bases are TGTGCCAGCAGTGCGGCGGGACAGTTCACTGAAGCTTTCTTT.

This clonotype was recorded many times. The rearrangement links TRBV6-2 or TRBV6-3 to TRBJ2-7, with D possibly being TRBD1 or TRBD2 (5 bases each). V was trimmed by 2 bases and J by 3 bases, leaving 8 bases between them. The CDR3 is 13 amino acids. Germline V gene data show CDR1 as MNHEY and CDR2 as SVGEGT. The CDR3 region is CASSYGDGYEQYV. The CDR3 nucleotides read TGTGCCAGCAGTTACGGGGACGGCTACGAGCAGTACGTC.

The chain is built from TRBV5-4 and TRBJ2-7; D is uncertain. Trimming took 3 bases from V and 1 from J, leaving 8 bases between them. The CDR3 totals 13 residues. Germline V gene data show CDR1 as SGHNT and CDR2 as YYREEE (reference sequence). CDR3: CASSSLGSYEQYV. CDR3 nucleotide sequence: TGTGCCAGCAGCTCTCTCGGGTCCTACGAGCAGTACGTC.

The chain couples TRBV7-3 to TRBJ2-1; D might be TRBD1 (6 bases). The CDR3 spans 16 residues. Trimming stripped 2 bases from V and 2 bases from J, with 13 bases between. Germline loops: CDR1 SGHTA, CDR2 FQGTGA. The CDR3 DNA sequence: TGTGCCAGCAGCTTAGGAAGGGGGAGCCCCTACAATGAGCAGTTCTTC. Residues: CASSLGRGSPYNEQFF.

In its sample, this clonotype was seen a few times. The rearrangement uses TRBV7-2 and TRBJ2-7, with a weak D call TRBD2 (6 bases). Germline CDR1 SGHTA, CDR2 FQGNSA. This CDR3 has 14 amino acids. V was clipped by 3 bases and J by 2 bases, with 11 bases between them. CDR3 DNA sequence: TGTGCCAGCAGCTTCCCGGGACTCCCCTACGAGCAGTACTTC. Protein sequence: CASSFPGLPYEQYF.

V usage is TRBV7-9 and J usage is TRBJ1-5; TRBD1 matches at 7 bases. The J segment lost 2 bases and the V segment lost 0 bases, leaving 7 bases of the junction unmatched. CDR3 length equals 17 residues. The germline V gene has CDR1 SEHNR and CDR2 FQNEAQ (reference sequence). CDR3 sequence: CASSLAGGEFGNQPQHF. The CDR3 bases are TGTGCCAGCAGCTTAGCAGGGGGCGAGTTCGGCAATCAGCCCCAGCATTTT.

The chain combines TRBV7-8 with TRBJ2-7; tentative D call: TRBD1 (6 bases). The CDR3 contains 16 residues. Looked up from germline, CDR1 is SGHVS and CDR2 is FQNEAQ. The germline V and J ends were trimmed by 1 base and 1 base, with 14 bases remaining between them. CDR3 sequence: CASSLEAGDFSYEQYV. In nucleotides, the CDR3 is TGTGCCAGCAGCTTAGAGGCAGGGGATTTTTCCTACGAGCAGTACGTC.

The count of this clonotype is one. This may come from a read error, since a much larger clone is one base off. This chain links TRBV7-6 with TRBJ2-5, with D possibly being TRBD2 (5 bases). The J call may not be correct, given that the DNA end is closer to TRBJ2-7. Germline CDR1 SGHVS, CDR2 FNYEAQ. The CDR3 runs to 15 residues. In DNA, the CDR3 is TGTGCCAGCAGCTTAGCCCACGGGGAGAGGTACGAGCAGTACTTC. Translation gives CASSLAHGERYEQYF.

As concerns this clonotype: The junction departs from the called germline gene at one end, perhaps through a read error. The chain couples TRBV7-6 to TRBJ1-6; D not resolved. CDR1 is SGHVS and CDR2 is FNYEAQ in the germline V gene. The CDR3 spans 13 residues. The CDR3 region has the DNA TGTGCCAGCAGCCAAACAATCGGTTCATCCCTCCACTTT. Its translation: CASSQTIGSSLHF.

The chain links TRBV6-2 or TRBV6-3 to TRBJ2-2; TRBD1 matches at 7 bases. CDR1 and CDR2 (germline): MNHEY, SVGEGT. With 8 bases clipped from V and 0 bases from J, the junction kept 15 bases outside the gene matches. The CDR3 loop spans 18 amino acids. As DNA, the CDR3 is TGTGCCAGCTGGGGGACAGTCTGGGATAATACGAACACCGGGGAGCTGTTTTTT. Translated: CASWGTVWDNTNTGELFF.

Many counts were recorded for this clonotype. This chain links TRBV11-2 with TRBJ2-3; no reliable D call. CDR1 is SGHAT and CDR2 is FQNNGV in the germline V gene. This CDR3 spans 17 amino acids. Between the trimmed V and J ends, which lost 2 bases and 2 bases, there was a span of 17 bases. CDR3 residues: CASSLTFLGIPTDTQYF. The CDR3 DNA follows: TGTGCCAGCAGCTTAACGTTCTTGGGGATCCCCACAGATACGCAGTATTTT.

This clonotype showed up just a few times. The rearrangement uses TRBV6-5 and TRBJ2-7, with 8 bases identical to TRBD1. The CDR3 length is 12 residues. CDR1 is MNHEY and CDR2 is SVGAGI in the germline V gene. The J segment lost 3 bases and the V segment lost 6 bases, leaving 1 base of the junction unmatched. CDR3 sequence: CASRGQDYEQYF. As DNA, the CDR3 is TGTGCCAGCAGGGGACAGGACTACGAGCAGTACTTC.

The V and J genes are TRBV25-1 and TRBJ1-1, with 7 bases lining up with TRBD1. The CDR3 length is 14 residues. V lost 8 bases, J lost 1 base, and 7 bases stayed unmatched. CDR1 and CDR2 (germline): MGHDK, SYGVNS. As DNA, the CDR3 is TGTGCCAGCGCTAACCGGGACAGGAACACTGAAGCTTTCTTT. Translated: CASANRDRNTEAFF.

The chain joins TRBV2 to TRBJ2-1; perhaps TRBD1 as D (6 bases). Germline assignment: CDR1 SNHLY and CDR2 FYNNEI. Trimming pared 7 bases from V and 7 bases from J, leaving 11 bases between. The CDR3 extends over 12 amino acids. The CDR3 DNA reads TGTGCCAGCATCACAGGGATGAATGAGCAGTTCTTC. Translating gives CASITGMNEQFF.

The J gene is TRBJ2-1, the V gene TRBV6-2 or TRBV6-3; unclear D gene. CDR3 size: 12 residues. With 6 bases removed from V and 9 bases from J, the gap between germline ends came to 12 bases. The germline gives CDR1 MNHEY, CDR2 SVGEGT. CDR3 nucleotide sequence: TGTGCCAGCAGCCCCAAGATGGGTGAGCAGTTCTTC. Its translation: CASSPKMGEQFF.

The chain carries TRBV7-6 and TRBJ2-5, with D perhaps matching TRBD2 (5 bases). The CDR3 is 15 amino acids. CDR1 is SGHVS and CDR2 is FNYEAQ in the germline V gene. Trimming took off 0 bases at V and 5 bases at J, with 13 bases between the two ends. The CDR3 DNA is TGTGCCAGCAGCTTAGCGAGGACTCCCCGGGAGACCCAGTACTTC. Translated: CASSLARTPRETQYF. Variable domain in full (rest from reference TRBV7-6 and TRBJ2-5): GAGVSQSPRYKVTKRGQDVALRCDPISGHVSLYWYRQALGQGPEFLTYFNYEAQQDKSGLPNDRFSAERPEGSISTLTIQRTEQRDSAMYRCASSLARTPRETQYFGPGTRLLVL.